This is a list of T cell receptor beta chains from one sample in a study of blood T cell repertoires in COVID-19. Here immunoSEQ multiplex PCR was the method, and the copy in TCRdb shows in-frame clones only, minus some. The repertoire holds approximately 200,000 clones, with roughly 80% as singletons. Sequences were obtained from peripheral blood. The receptors stem from a human donor in a cohort sampled during active COVID-19. Each CDR3 is given with its conserved first and last residue. The order of the fields is D gene, J gene, clone size, V gene, CDR3 protein, CDR3 DNA. D genes are given only for firm matches. Part of the rows lack a size; the others show once, few, many or a class for expanded clones.

TRBD1 | TRBJ1-3 | once | TRBV7-8 | CASSKGEPGQGGNTIYF | TGTGCCAGCAGCAAAGGCGAACCGGGACAGGGAGGAAACACCATATATTTT
NA | TRBJ1-6 | NA | TRBV5-6 | CASSVRWRRNSPLHF | TGTGCCAGCAGCGTCCGTTGGAGACGGAATTCACCCCTCCACTTT
TRBD1 | TRBJ1-2 | NA | TRBV5-1 | CASSLATGGWPGYTF | TGCGCCAGCAGCTTAGCGACAGGGGGCTGGCCTGGCTACACCTTC
TRBD2 | TRBJ2-1 | few | TRBV7-3 | CASSLASGSPSYNEQFF | TGTGCCAGCAGCTTAGCTAGCGGGAGCCCTTCCTACAATGAGCAGTTCTTC
TRBD2 | TRBJ2-7 | NA | TRBV6-1 | CASSGGTSGDTYEQYF | TGTGCCAGCAGTGGGGGGACTAGCGGGGATACCTACGAGCAGTACTTC
NA | TRBJ1-3 | once | TRBV7-8 | CASSPGSSGNTIYF | TGTGCCAGCAGCCCCGGGAGCTCTGGAAACACCATATATTTT
TRBD1 | TRBJ1-3 | NA | TRBV7-8 | CASSREGQGSFSGNTIYF | TGTGCCAGCAGCCGAGAAGGACAGGGAAGCTTCTCTGGAAACACCATATATTTT
NA | TRBJ1-2 | few | TRBV18 | CATTPPTGGGYTF | TGTGCCACCACCCCCCCTACGGGAGGAGGCTACACCTTC
NA | TRBJ1-6 | NA | TRBV5-6 | CASSGPGPLHF | TGTGCCAGCAGCGGGCCGGGGCCCCTCCACTTT
NA | TRBJ2-7 | NA | TRBV28 | CASRAPGLILYEQYF | TGTGCCAGCAGAGCGCCGGGACTGATCCTCTACGAGCAGTACTTC
TRBD2 | TRBJ2-1 | NA | TRBV11-3 | CASSATSGSLLSGEQFF | TGTGCCAGCAGCGCCACTAGCGGGAGTCTTCTTTCTGGTGAGCAGTTCTTC
NA | TRBJ1-2 | many | TRBV7-2 | CASSFGTLANYGYTF | TGTGCCAGCAGCTTCGGGACACTAGCTAACTATGGCTACACCTTC
NA | TRBJ2-5 | many | TRBV27 | CASSPRSDQETQYF | TGTGCCAGCAGTCCCCGCAGTGATCAAGAGACCCAGTACTTC
TRBD1 | TRBJ1-4 | NA | TRBV7-2 | CASSPNRGIANEKLFF | TGTGCCAGCAGCCCTAACAGGGGTATAGCTAATGAAAAACTGTTTTTT
TRBD1 | TRBJ2-5 | NA | TRBV13 | CASSSRGRETQYF | TGTGCCAGCAGCTCCAGGGGGCGGGAGACCCAGTACTTC
TRBD2 | TRBJ2-7 | NA | TRBV7-2 | CASSLEILAGYSEQYF | TGTGCCAGCAGCTTAGAGATACTAGCGGGATATAGCGAGCAGTACTTC
NA | TRBJ2-2 | NA | TRBV28 | CASTRSGKNTGELFF | TGTGCCAGCACCCGGAGCGGAAAGAACACCGGGGAGCTGTTTTTT
NA | TRBJ2-1 | NA | TRBV2 | CASSEPTEGESSYNEQFF | TGTGCCAGCAGTGAACCAACAGAGGGGGAGAGCTCCTACAATGAGCAGTTCTTC
TRBD1 | TRBJ1-2 | NA | TRBV6-5 | CASRSRGLGYGYTF | TGTGCCAGCAGGTCCAGGGGGCTCGGCTATGGCTACACCTTC
TRBD1 | TRBJ1-3 | NA | TRBV11-2 | CASSLAGGATGNTIYF | TGTGCCAGCAGCTTGGCAGGGGGCGCGACTGGAAACACCATATATTTT
NA | TRBJ2-7 | NA | TRBV7-2 | CASSSSGGSYEQYF | TGTGCCAGCAGCTCCAGCGGAGGCTCCTACGAGCAGTACTTC
NA | TRBJ1-5 | NA | TRBV19 | CASSITPIHLRPQHF | TGTGCCAGTAGTATCACTCCGATTCACCTTAGGCCCCAGCATTTT
NA | TRBJ1-6 | few | TRBV10-3 | CAISVETANSPLHF | TGTGCCATCAGTGTTGAGACAGCAAATTCACCCCTCCACTTT
TRBD2 | TRBJ2-7 | NA | TRBV28 | CASRIAGGLLNEQYF | TGTGCCAGCAGGATAGCGGGAGGGCTGCTCAACGAGCAGTACTTC
TRBD1 | TRBJ1-3 | NA | TRBV19 | CASTATGQPLRNTIYF | TGTGCCAGTACCGCTACGGGACAGCCTCTAAGAAACACCATATATTTT
NA | TRBJ1-2 | NA | TRBV28 | CASSWGGDNYGYTF | TGTGCCAGCAGTTGGGGGGGAGACAACTATGGCTACACCTTC
NA | TRBJ1-1 | NA | TRBV28 | CASRPHSVGNTEAFF | TGTGCCAGCAGACCCCATTCTGTCGGGAACACTGAAGCTTTCTTT
NA | TRBJ1-1 | NA | TRBV19 | CASSRGDRRNTEAFF | TGTGCCAGTAGTAGGGGCGACAGGAGGAACACTGAAGCTTTCTTT
NA | TRBJ2-5 | NA | TRBV7-3 | CASSLAREETQYF | TGTGCCAGCAGCTTGGCCAGGGAAGAGACCCAGTACTTC
NA | TRBJ1-5 | NA | TRBV5-1 | CASSFDRNQPQHF | TGCGCCAGCAGCTTCGACAGAAATCAGCCCCAGCATTTT
NA | TRBJ1-1 | NA | TRBV6-5 | CASSKGGTEAFF | TGTGCCAGCAGTAAGGGAGGCACTGAAGCTTTCTTT
TRBD1 | TRBJ2-7 | NA | TRBV23-1 | CASTLPGQGDPYEQYF | TGCGCCAGCACTCTCCCCGGACAGGGGGATCCCTACGAGCAGTACTTC
TRBD2 | TRBJ2-7 | NA | TRBV4-3 | CASSQDPGRAQYF | TGCGCCAGCAGCCAAGATCCCGGGAGGGCCCAGTACTTC
NA | TRBJ2-5 | NA | TRBV27 | CASSLSSYQETQYF | TGTGCCAGCAGTTTGTCGTCGTACCAAGAGACCCAGTACTTC
NA | TRBJ1-2 | NA | TRBV6-1 | CASSEATDIYGYTF | TGTGCCAGCAGTGAGGCGACAGATATATATGGCTACACCTTC
TRBD1 | TRBJ1-5 | NA | TRBV6-2/TRBV6-3 | CASSPGTESGPQHF | TGTGCCAGCAGCCCCGGGACAGAGAGCGGGCCCCAGCATTTT
TRBD2 | TRBJ2-1 | NA | TRBV7-8 | CASSIRGLADSYNEQFF | TGTGCCAGCAGCATACGAGGACTAGCGGACTCCTACAATGAGCAGTTCTTC
NA | TRBJ2-7 | NA | TRBV3-1/TRBV3-2 | CASSQANHEQYF | TGTGCCAGCAGCCAAGCTAACCACGAGCAGTACTTC
NA | TRBJ2-5 | once | TRBV24-1 | CATSDLQGPGETQYF | TGTGCCACCAGTGATTTGCAGGGGCCCGGAGAGACCCAGTACTTC
TRBD1 | TRBJ2-7 | NA | TRBV10-3 | CATSNRGQDEQYF | TGTGCCACCTCTAACAGGGGGCAAGACGAGCAGTACTTC
NA | TRBJ2-7 | NA | TRBV28 | CASSLQGLSYEQYF | TGTGCCAGCAGTCTACAGGGTTTATCCTACGAGCAGTACTTC
TRBD2 | TRBJ2-1 | few | TRBV7-2 | CASRSPSGRNEQFF | TGTGCCAGCAGGTCCCCTAGCGGGAGGAATGAGCAGTTCTTC
TRBD1 | TRBJ2-7 | many | TRBV27 | CASSSRGPKDEQYF | TGTGCCAGCAGCTCCAGGGGGCCCAAAGACGAGCAGTACTTC
NA | TRBJ2-7 | once | TRBV19 | CASRNSYEQYF | TGTGCCAGTAGGAACTCGTACGAGCAGTACTTC
NA | TRBJ2-1 | NA | TRBV4-1 | CASSQAGLYNEQFF | TGCGCCAGCAGCCAAGCGGGATTGTACAATGAGCAGTTCTTC
NA | TRBJ2-7 | NA | TRBV6-2/TRBV6-3 | CASSLIAPPSYEQYF | TGTGCCAGCAGCCTCATAGCGCCTCCCTCCTACGAGCAGTACTTC
NA | TRBJ1-1 | NA | TRBV11-3 | CASSSGYGNTEAFF | TGTGCCAGCAGCTCGGGATACGGGAACACTGAAGCTTTCTTT
NA | TRBJ2-5 | few | TRBV4-1 | CASSQVIQSQETQYF | TGCGCCAGCAGCCAAGTGATACAGAGCCAAGAGACCCAGTACTTC
NA | TRBJ2-5 | NA | TRBV18 | CASSPLLAEGLQETQYF | TGTGCCAGCTCACCACTCCTTGCGGAGGGTTTACAAGAGACCCAGTACTTC
TRBD2 | TRBJ2-7 | NA | TRBV27 | CASQPRTSFSEQYF | TGTGCCAGCCAGCCTAGGACTAGTTTTAGCGAGCAGTACTTC
NA | TRBJ1-1 | NA | TRBV20-1 | CSAQENTEAFF | TGCAGTGCGCAGGAAAACACTGAAGCTTTCTTT
NA | TRBJ1-4 | NA | TRBV30 | CAWSHYAGGYEKLFF | TGTGCCTGGAGCCATTATGCGGGGGGGTATGAAAAACTGTTTTTT